These T cell receptor beta chains were read from a single sample in a study of blood T cell repertoires in COVID-19. Sequencing was performed with immunoSEQ multiplex PCR; in TCRdb, only in-frame clones are kept and a portion is missing. The data contain 250,000 to 300,000 clones, around 90% of them singletons. Sequences were obtained from peripheral blood. All receptors derive from a woman between 45 and 65 years old who had recovered from COVID-19. The CDR3 runs from the conserved cysteine through the conserved F or W. Fields, in order: V gene, J gene, clone size, D gene, CDR3 DNA, CDR3 protein. A D gene is named only where the DNA matches it firmly. Only some rows state a clone size, as once, few, many or a class for expanded clones.

v_gene: TRBV11-2
j_gene: TRBJ2-2
abundance: once
d_gene: TRBD2
CDR3nt: TGTGCCAGCACCATAGGACTAGCGCCCACCGGGGAGCTGTTTTTT
CDR3aa: CASTIGLAPTGELFF

v_gene: TRBV5-1
j_gene: TRBJ1-1
abundance: few
d_gene: TRBD1
CDR3nt: TGCGCCAGCAGTTCGAGGGACAGGGATAACACTGAAGCTTTCTTT
CDR3aa: CASSSRDRDNTEAFF

v_gene: TRBV11-1
j_gene: TRBJ1-1
abundance: -
d_gene: -
CDR3nt: TGTGCCAGCAGCTTCAGAAACACTGAAGCTTTCTTT
CDR3aa: CASSFRNTEAFF

v_gene: TRBV5-1
j_gene: TRBJ1-1
abundance: few
d_gene: -
CDR3nt: TGCGCCAGCAGCTTGAGGGGACATTCATCTAGAGGGATGAACACTGAAGCTTTCTTT
CDR3aa: CASSLRGHSSRGMNTEAFF

v_gene: TRBV10-1
j_gene: TRBJ1-2
abundance: few
d_gene: -
CDR3nt: TGCGCCAGTAACCCCACAGTTGATGGCTACACCTTC
CDR3aa: CASNPTVDGYTF

v_gene: TRBV28
j_gene: TRBJ1-3
abundance: once
d_gene: -
CDR3nt: TGTGCCAGCAGTTTGAGTTCGGGAGCCGGAAACACCATATATTTT
CDR3aa: CASSLSSGAGNTIYF

v_gene: TRBV6-2/TRBV6-3
j_gene: TRBJ2-7
abundance: -
d_gene: TRBD1
CDR3nt: TGTGCCAGCAGCCGGACAGGGGTGTACGAGCAGTACTTC
CDR3aa: CASSRTGVYEQYF

v_gene: TRBV5-4
j_gene: TRBJ2-1
abundance: -
d_gene: TRBD1
CDR3nt: TGTGCCAGCAGCTTGGAAGGGACAGGGTGGAATGAGCAGTTCTTC
CDR3aa: CASSLEGTGWNEQFF

v_gene: TRBV19
j_gene: TRBJ2-2
abundance: -
d_gene: -
CDR3nt: TGTGCCAGTAGACATAGAACAGACACCGGGGAGCTGTTTTTT
CDR3aa: CASRHRTDTGELFF

v_gene: TRBV11-2
j_gene: TRBJ1-6
abundance: once
d_gene: -
CDR3nt: TGTGCCAGCAGCTTGACAGTGGGGTATAATTCACCCCTCCACTTT
CDR3aa: CASSLTVGYNSPLHF

v_gene: TRBV7-2
j_gene: TRBJ1-1
abundance: once
d_gene: -
CDR3nt: TGTGCCAGCAGCTTAGTTAGTAAAGGGGTTTTCACTGAAGCTTTCTTT
CDR3aa: CASSLVSKGVFTEAFF

v_gene: TRBV5-4
j_gene: TRBJ2-2
abundance: -
d_gene: -
CDR3nt: TGTGCCAGCAGCTTGCGTGCAGGCAACACCGGGGAGCTGTTTTTT
CDR3aa: CASSLRAGNTGELFF

v_gene: TRBV5-8
j_gene: TRBJ2-1
abundance: -
d_gene: -
CDR3nt: TGTGCCAGCAGCGCTTCTTACAGGGCCAATGAGCAGTTCTTC
CDR3aa: CASSASYRANEQFF

v_gene: TRBV9
j_gene: TRBJ2-1
abundance: -
d_gene: -
CDR3nt: TGTGCCAGCAGCCAAGGGGGTGACCTCTCCTACAATGAGCAGTTCTTC
CDR3aa: CASSQGGDLSYNEQFF

v_gene: TRBV19
j_gene: TRBJ2-2
abundance: -
d_gene: TRBD2
CDR3nt: TGTGCCAGTAGTCTTCTAGCGGGAGGCTCGGCCGGGGAGCTGTTTTTT
CDR3aa: CASSLLAGGSAGELFF

v_gene: TRBV5-4
j_gene: TRBJ2-7
abundance: -
d_gene: TRBD1
CDR3nt: TGTGCCAGCAGCTCGCGGGACAGGGGGGATGAGCAGTACTTC
CDR3aa: CASSSRDRGDEQYF

v_gene: TRBV6-1
j_gene: TRBJ1-1
abundance: -
d_gene: TRBD1
CDR3nt: TGTGCCAGCAGTGAGGGACAGATAAACACTGAAGCTTTCTTT
CDR3aa: CASSEGQINTEAFF

v_gene: TRBV2
j_gene: TRBJ2-3
abundance: few
d_gene: -
CDR3nt: TGTGCCAGCAGTGCCACTAGCACAGATACGCAGTATTTT
CDR3aa: CASSATSTDTQYF

v_gene: TRBV5-1
j_gene: TRBJ2-5
abundance: -
d_gene: -
CDR3nt: TGCGCCAGCAGCTGGATGGCTAGCCAAGAGACCCAGTACTTC
CDR3aa: CASSWMASQETQYF

v_gene: TRBV18
j_gene: TRBJ1-1
abundance: -
d_gene: TRBD1
CDR3nt: TGTGCCAGCTCACCCACAGGGGGTCCAGCTTTCTTT
CDR3aa: CASSPTGGPAFF